The present entry profiles one T cell receptor beta chain with its context. The sample belongs to a study of cytomegalovirus exposure and HLA in healthy donors. The CDR3 spans 14 residues. V lost 4 bases and J lost 5; bases outside the gene matches: 5. Germline-derived CDR1 and CDR2 are SGHRS and YFSETQ. Vbeta (60) and Jbeta (13) primers were used in the PCR. Sequenced by immunoSEQ multiplex PCR; TCRdb stores in-frame clones only, minus some. Among approximately 170,000 clones listed, 68% were seen once. The J gene is TRBJ2-5, the V gene TRBV5-1; TRBD1 matches 10 bases. Sequenced input: PBMCs. The TCR sequence derives from a middle-aged man in good health and CMV-seronegative. The CDR3 DNA reads TGCGCCAGCAGCCCCGACAGGGGGCTGGAGACCCAGTACTTC. Its protein is CASSPDRGLETQYF.